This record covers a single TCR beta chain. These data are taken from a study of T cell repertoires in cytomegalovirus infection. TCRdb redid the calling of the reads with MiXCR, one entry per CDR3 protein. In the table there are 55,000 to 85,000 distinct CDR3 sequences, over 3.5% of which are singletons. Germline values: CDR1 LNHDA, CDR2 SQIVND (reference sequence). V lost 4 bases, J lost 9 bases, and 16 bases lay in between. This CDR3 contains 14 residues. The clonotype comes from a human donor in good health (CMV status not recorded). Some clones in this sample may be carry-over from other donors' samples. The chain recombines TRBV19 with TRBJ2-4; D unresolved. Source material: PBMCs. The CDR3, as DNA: TGTGCCAGTAGTACCCCGATCGGATCCAGCATTCAGTACTTC. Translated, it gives CASSTPIGSSIQYF.